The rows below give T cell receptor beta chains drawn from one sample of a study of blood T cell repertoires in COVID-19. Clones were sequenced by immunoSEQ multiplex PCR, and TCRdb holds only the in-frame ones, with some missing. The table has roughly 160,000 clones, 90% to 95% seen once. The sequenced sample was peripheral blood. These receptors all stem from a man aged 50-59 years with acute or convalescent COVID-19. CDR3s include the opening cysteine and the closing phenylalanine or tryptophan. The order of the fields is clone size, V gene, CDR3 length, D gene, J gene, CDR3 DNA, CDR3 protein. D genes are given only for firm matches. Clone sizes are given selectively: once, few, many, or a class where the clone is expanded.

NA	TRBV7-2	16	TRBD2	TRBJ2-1	TGTGCCAGCAGCTTAGGATCTAGCGGGGGGTACAATGAGCAGTTCTTC	CASSLGSSGGYNEQFF
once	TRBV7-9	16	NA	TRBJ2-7	TGTGCCAGCAGCTTAGGAGGTCGCGGGTTTGTCGACGAGCAGTACTTC	CASSLGGRGFVDEQYF
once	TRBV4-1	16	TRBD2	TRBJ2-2	TGCGCCAGCAGCCGAGAGCGGGACTTTCCTATTGTGGAGCTGTTTTTT	CASSRERDFPIVELFF
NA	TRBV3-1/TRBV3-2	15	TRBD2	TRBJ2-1	TGTGCCAGCAGCCAAGCCGGACTAGCGGGAGTTCTTGAGTTCTTC	CASSQAGLAGVLEFF
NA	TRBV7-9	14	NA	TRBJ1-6	TGTGCCAGCAGCCCAGGCCCGTCTAATTCACCCCTCCACTTT	CASSPGPSNSPLHF
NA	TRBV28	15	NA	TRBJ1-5	TGTGCCAGCAGTTCCAGGTTCTATAGCAATCAGCCCCAGCATTTT	CASSSRFYSNQPQHF
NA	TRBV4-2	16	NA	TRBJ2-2	TGTGCCAGCAGCCAATCAACGGGAACGAACACCGGGGAGCTGTTTTTT	CASSQSTGTNTGELFF
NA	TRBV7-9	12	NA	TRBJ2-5	TGTGCCAGCAGCACAAGGGGCGAGACCCAGTACTTC	CASSTRGETQYF
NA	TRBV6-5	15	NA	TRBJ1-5	TGTGCCAGCCGCTTTACTCCGGGTCTAGCCCAGCCCCAGCATTTT	CASRFTPGLAQPQHF
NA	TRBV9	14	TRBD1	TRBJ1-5	TGTGCCAGCAGCGCCTCAGGGGGACTAGGGCCCCAGCATTTT	CASSASGGLGPQHF
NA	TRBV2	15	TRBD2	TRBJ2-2	TGTGCCAGCAGGACTAGCGCCCAGAACACCGGGGAGCTGTTTTTT	CASRTSAQNTGELFF
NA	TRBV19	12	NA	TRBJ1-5	TGTGCCAGTAGTGAGGGCAATCAGCCCCAGCATTTT	CASSEGNQPQHF
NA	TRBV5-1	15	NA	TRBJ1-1	TGCGCCAGCAGCTTGGAGGGGGTCCGAGGGACTGAAGCTTTCTTT	CASSLEGVRGTEAFF
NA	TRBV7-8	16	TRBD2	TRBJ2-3	TGTGCCAGCAGCCCTAAGGGACTAGCGGGCACAGATACGCAGTATTTT	CASSPKGLAGTDTQYF
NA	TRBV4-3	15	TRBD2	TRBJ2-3	TGCGCCAGCAGCCAAGAGCGGGGGGTAGCAGATACGCAGTATTTT	CASSQERGVADTQYF
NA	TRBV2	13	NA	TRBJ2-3	TGTGCCAGCAGTCTACTCCCCTGGGATACGCAGTATTTT	CASSLLPWDTQYF
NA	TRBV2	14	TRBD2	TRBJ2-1	TGTGCCAGCAATGGCGGGAGGGCCAGTAATGAGCAGTTCTTC	CASNGGRASNEQFF
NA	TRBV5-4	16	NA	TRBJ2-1	TGTGCCAGCAGACCCGACCCCGGGAGTCCCTACAATGAGCAGTTCTTC	CASRPDPGSPYNEQFF
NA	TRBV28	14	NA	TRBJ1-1	TGTGCCAGCAGTTTACCACAGGGGAACACTGAAGCTTTCTTT	CASSLPQGNTEAFF
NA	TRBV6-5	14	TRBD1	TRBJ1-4	TGTGCCAGCAGTACCGACAGGGATAATGAAAAACTGTTTTTT	CASSTDRDNEKLFF
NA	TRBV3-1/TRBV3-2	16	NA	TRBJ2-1	TGTGCCAGCAGCCCAGTAAATAGCCCCCGGCTCAATGAGCAGTTCTTC	CASSPVNSPRLNEQFF
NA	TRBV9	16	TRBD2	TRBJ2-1	TGTGCCAGCAGCGTAGAGCCAGCGGGAAGTCTCGATGAGCAGTTCTTC	CASSVEPAGSLDEQFF
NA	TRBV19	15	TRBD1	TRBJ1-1	TGTGCCAGTGCGGACAGGGGGAGAGTTGACACTGAAGCTTTCTTT	CASADRGRVDTEAFF
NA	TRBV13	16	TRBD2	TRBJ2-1	TGTGCCAGCAGCCAGAGACCGGGACTAGCGCGTAATGAGCAGTTCTTC	CASSQRPGLARNEQFF
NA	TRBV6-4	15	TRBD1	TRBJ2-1	TGTGCCAGCAGTGACCAATTGGGACAGCTCAATGAGCAGTTCTTC	CASSDQLGQLNEQFF
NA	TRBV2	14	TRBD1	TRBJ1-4	TGTGCCAGCAAACGGCAGGGGGCGAATGAAAAACTGTTTTTT	CASKRQGANEKLFF
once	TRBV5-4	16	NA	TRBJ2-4	TGTGCCAGCAGCTTGGGTTCTGAGAGGGCCAAAAACATTCAGTACTTC	CASSLGSERAKNIQYF
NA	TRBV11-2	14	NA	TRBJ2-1	TGTGCCAGCAGCATCTCTGCGGACACCAATGAGCAGTTCTTC	CASSISADTNEQFF
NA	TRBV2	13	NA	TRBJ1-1	TGTGCCAGCATCCAGGATGGGCACGCTGAAGCTTTCTTT	CASIQDGHAEAFF